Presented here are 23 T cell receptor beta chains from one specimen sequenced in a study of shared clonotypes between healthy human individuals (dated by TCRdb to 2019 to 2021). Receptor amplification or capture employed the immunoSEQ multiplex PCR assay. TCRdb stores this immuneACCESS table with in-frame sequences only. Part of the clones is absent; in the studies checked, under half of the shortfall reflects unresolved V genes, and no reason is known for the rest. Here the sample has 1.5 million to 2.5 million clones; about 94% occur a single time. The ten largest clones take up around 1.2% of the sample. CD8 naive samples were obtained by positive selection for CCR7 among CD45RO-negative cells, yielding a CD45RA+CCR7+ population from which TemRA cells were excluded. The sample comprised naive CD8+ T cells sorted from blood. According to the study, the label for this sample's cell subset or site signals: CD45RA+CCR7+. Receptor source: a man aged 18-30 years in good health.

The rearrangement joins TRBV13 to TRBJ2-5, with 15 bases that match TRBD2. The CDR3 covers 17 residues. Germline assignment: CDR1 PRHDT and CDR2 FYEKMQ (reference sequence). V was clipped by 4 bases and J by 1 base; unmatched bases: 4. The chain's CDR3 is CASSSGLAGGTQETQYF. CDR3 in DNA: TGTGCCAGCAGCTCGGGACTAGCGGGGGGAACCCAAGAGACCCAGTACTTC.

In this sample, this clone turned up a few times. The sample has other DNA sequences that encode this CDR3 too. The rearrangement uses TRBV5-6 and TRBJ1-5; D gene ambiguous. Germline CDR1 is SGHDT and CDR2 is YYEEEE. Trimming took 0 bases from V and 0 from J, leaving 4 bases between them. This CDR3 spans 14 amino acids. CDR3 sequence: CASSLGYSNQPQHF. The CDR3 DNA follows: TGTGCCAGCAGCTTGGGTTATAGCAATCAGCCCCAGCATTTT.

The CDR3 spells CASSSGQLNSPLHF. CDR3 nucleotides: TGTGCCAGCAGCTCAGGACAGCTTAATTCACCCCTCCACTTT. This chain links TRBV9 with TRBJ1-6; D is perhaps TRBD1 (6 bases). The CDR3 length is 14 residues. Germline CDR1 and CDR2: SGDLS and YYNGEE. V lost 4 bases, J lost 6 bases, and 11 bases lay in between.

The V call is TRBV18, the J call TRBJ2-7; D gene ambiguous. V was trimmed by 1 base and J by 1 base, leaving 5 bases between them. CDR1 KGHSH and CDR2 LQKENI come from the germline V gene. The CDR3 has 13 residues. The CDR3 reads CASSPQESYEQYF. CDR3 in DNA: TGTGCCAGCTCACCACAGGAGTCCTACGAGCAGTACTTC.

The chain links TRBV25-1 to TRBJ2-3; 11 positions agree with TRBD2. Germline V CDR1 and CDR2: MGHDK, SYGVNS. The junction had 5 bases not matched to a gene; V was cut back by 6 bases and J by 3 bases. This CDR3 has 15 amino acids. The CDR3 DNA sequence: TGTGCCAGCAGGGGAAGGACTAGCGGGACAGATACGCAGTATTTT. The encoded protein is CASRGRTSGTDTQYF.

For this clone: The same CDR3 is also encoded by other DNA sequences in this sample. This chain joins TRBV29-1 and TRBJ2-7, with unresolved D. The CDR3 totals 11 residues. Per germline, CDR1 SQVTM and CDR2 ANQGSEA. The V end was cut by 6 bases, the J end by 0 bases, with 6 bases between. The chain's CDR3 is CSVAGSYEQYF. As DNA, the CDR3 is TGCAGCGTGGCCGGCTCCTACGAGCAGTACTTC.

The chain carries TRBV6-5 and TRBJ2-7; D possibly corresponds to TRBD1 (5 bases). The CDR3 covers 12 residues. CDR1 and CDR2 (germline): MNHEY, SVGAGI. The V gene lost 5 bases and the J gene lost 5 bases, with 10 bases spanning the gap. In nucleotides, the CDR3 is TGTGCCAGCAGTACTGGGGCCCACGAGCAGTACTTC. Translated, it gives CASSTGAHEQYF.

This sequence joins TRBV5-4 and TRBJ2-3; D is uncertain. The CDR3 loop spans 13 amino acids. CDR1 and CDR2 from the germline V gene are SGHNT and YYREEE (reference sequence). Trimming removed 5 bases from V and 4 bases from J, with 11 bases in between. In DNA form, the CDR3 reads TGTGCCAGCAGTCCCAGTGCGGCAGATACGCAGTATTTT. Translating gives CASSPSAADTQYF.

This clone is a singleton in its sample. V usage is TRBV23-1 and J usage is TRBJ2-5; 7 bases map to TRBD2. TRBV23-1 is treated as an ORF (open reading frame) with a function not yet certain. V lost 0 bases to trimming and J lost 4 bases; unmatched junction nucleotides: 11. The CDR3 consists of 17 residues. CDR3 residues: CASSQSGGRAPLETQYF. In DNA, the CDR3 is TGCGCCAGCAGTCAATCGGGAGGGAGGGCCCCGTTAGAGACCCAGTACTTC.

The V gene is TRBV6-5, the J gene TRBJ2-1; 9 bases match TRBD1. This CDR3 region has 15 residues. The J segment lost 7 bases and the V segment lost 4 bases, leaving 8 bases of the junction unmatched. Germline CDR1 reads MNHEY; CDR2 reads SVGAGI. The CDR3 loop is CASSSTAGTGNEQFF. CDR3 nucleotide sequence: TGTGCCAGCAGTTCCACCGCCGGGACAGGGAATGAGCAGTTCTTC.

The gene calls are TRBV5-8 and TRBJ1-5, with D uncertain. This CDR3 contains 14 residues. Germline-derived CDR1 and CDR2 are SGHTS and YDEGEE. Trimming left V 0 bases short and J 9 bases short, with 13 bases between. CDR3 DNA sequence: TGTGCCAGCAGCTTGGGTGGCAGTCCGGCGCCCCAGCATTTT. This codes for CASSLGGSPAPQHF. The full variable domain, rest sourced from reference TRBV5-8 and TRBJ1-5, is EAGVTQSPTHLIKTRGQQATLRCSPISGHTSVYWYQQALGLGLQFLLWYDEGEERNRGNFPPRFSGRQFPNYSSELNVNALELEDSALYLCASSLGGSPAPQHFGDGTRLSIL.

CDR3 in DNA: TGTGCCAGCAGCTTAGCGGCTAGCGGGAGGTTCTCCTACAATGAGCAGTTCTTC. This codes for CASSLAASGRFSYNEQFF. This chain links TRBV11-2 with TRBJ2-1; 11 nucleotides align to TRBD2. The CDR3 is 18 residues long. Germline trimming cut 1 base from V and 0 bases from J; bases unmatched to any gene: 5. CDR1 is SGHAT, CDR2 FQNNGV, per germline.

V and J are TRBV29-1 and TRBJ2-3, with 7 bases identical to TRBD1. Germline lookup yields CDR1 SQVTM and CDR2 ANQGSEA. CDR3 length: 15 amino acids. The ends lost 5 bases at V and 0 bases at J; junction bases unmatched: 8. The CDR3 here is CSVSTGVLSTDTQYF. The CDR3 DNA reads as TGCAGCGTTTCCACAGGGGTACTTAGCACAGATACGCAGTATTTT.

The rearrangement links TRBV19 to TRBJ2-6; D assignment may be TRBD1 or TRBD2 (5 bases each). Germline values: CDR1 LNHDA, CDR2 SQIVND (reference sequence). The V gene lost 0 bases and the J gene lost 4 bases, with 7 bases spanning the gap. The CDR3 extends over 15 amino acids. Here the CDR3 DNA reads TGTGCCAGTAGTATAGACAGGGAGGGGGCCAACGTCCTGACTTTC. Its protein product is CASSIDREGANVLTF. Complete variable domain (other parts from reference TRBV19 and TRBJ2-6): DGGITQSPKYLFRKEGQNVTLSCEQNLNHDAMYWYRQDPGQGLRLIYYSQIVNDFQKGDIAEGYSVSREKKESFPLTVTSAQKNPTAFYLCASSIDREGANVLTFGAGSRLTVL.

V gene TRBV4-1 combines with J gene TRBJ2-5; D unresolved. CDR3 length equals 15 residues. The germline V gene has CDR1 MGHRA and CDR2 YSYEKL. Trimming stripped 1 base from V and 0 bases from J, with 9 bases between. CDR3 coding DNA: TGCGCCAGCAGCCAAGTTTCCCCTGACCAAGAGACCCAGTACTTC. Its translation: CASSQVSPDQETQYF.

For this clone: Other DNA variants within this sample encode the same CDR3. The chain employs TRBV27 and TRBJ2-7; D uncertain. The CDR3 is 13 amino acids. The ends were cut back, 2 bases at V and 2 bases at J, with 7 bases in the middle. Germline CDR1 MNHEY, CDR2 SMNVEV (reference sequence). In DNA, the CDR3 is TGTGCCAGCAGTTTAAAATCGGCCTACGAGCAGTACTTC. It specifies CASSLKSAYEQYF.

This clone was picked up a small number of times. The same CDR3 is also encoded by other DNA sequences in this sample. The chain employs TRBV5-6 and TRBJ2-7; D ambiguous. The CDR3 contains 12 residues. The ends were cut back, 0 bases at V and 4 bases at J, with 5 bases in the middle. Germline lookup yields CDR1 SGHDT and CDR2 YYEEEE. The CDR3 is CASSLGGYEQYF. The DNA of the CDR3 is TGTGCCAGCAGCTTGGGCGGATACGAGCAGTACTTC.

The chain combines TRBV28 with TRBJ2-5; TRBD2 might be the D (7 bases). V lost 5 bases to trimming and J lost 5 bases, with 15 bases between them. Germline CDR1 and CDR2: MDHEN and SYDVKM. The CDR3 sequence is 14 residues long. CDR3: CASSQRGGDETQYF. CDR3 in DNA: TGTGCCAGCAGTCAACGAGGGGGGGACGAGACCCAGTACTTC.

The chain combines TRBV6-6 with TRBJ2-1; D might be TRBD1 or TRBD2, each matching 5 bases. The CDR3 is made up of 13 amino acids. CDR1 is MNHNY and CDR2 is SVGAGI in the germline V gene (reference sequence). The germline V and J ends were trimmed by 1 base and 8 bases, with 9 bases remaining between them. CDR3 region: CASSYFLGDEQFF. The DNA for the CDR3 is TGTGCCAGCAGTTACTTCTTGGGGGATGAGCAGTTCTTC.

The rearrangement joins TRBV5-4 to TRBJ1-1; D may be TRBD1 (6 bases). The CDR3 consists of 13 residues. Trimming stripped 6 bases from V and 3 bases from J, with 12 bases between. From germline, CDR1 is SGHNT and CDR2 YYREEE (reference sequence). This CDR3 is CASTRTGYTEAFF. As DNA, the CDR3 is TGTGCCAGCACCCGAACAGGGTACACTGAAGCTTTCTTT.

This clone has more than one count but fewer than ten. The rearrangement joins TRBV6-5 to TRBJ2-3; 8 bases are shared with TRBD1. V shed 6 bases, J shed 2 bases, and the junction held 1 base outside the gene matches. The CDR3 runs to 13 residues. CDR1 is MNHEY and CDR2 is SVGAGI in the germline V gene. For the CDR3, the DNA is TGTGCCAGCAGGGACAGGGCCACAGATACGCAGTATTTT. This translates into CASRDRATDTQYF.

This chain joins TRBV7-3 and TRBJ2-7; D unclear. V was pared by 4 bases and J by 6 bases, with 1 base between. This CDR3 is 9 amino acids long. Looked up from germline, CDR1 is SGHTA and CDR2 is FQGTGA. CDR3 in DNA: TGTGCCAGCAGCTCCGAGCAGTACTTC. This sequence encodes CASSSEQYF. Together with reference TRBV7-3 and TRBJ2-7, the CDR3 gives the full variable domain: GAGVSQTPSNKVTEKGKYVELRCDPISGHTALYWYRQSLGQGPEFLIYFQGTGAADDSGLPNDRFFAVRPEGSVSTLKIQRTERGDSAVYLCASSSEQYFGPGTRLTVT.

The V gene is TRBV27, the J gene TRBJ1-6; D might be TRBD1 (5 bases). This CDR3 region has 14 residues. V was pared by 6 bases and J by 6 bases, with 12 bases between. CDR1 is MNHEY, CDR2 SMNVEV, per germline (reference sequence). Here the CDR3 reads CASRPGSTNSPLHF. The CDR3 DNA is TGTGCCAGCAGACCAGGGTCGACTAATTCACCCCTCCACTTT.